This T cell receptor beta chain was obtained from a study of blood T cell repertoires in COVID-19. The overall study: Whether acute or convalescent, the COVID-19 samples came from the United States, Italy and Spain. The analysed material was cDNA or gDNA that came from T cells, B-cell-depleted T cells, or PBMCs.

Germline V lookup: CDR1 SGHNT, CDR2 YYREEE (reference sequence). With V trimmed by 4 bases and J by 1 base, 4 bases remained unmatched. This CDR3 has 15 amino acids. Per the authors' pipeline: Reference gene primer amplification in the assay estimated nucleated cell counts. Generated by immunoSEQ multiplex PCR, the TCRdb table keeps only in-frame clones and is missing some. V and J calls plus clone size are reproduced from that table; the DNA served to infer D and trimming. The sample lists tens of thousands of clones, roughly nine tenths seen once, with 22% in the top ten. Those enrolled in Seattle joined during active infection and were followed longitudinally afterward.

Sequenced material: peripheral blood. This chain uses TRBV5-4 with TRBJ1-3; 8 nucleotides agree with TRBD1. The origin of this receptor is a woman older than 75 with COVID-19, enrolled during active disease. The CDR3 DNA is TGTGCCAGCAGCCCAGGGGGCGAGTCTGGAAACACCATATATTTT. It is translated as CASSPGGESGNTIYF. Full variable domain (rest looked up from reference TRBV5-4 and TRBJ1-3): ETGVTQSPTHLIKTRGQQVTLRCSSQSGHNTVSWYQQALGQGPQFIFQYYREEENGRGNFPPRFSGLQFPNYSSELNVNALELDDSALYLCASSPGGESGNTIYFGEGSWLTVV.